The 22 T cell receptor beta chains in this list originate from one sample, sequenced in a study of T cell changes during pregnancy in multiple sclerosis. Clones were read by immunoSEQ multiplex PCR, and TCRdb kept only the in-frame ones, dropping some. The sample has tens of thousands of clones, 92% seen once; the top ten hold approximately 1.9%. The source material was peripheral blood, sampled after pregnancy. These receptors were obtained from a female donor with multiple sclerosis, enrolled in a pregnancy study.

V usage is TRBV7-8 and J usage is TRBJ1-5, with a weak D call TRBD1 (5 bases). Per germline, CDR1 SGHVS and CDR2 FQNEAQ. Trimming cost V 1 base and J 9 bases, with 13 bases left between them. This CDR3 is built from 14 residues. CDR3 loop: CASSLGRTRVPQHF. The CDR3 bases are TGTGCCAGCAGCTTAGGTCGGACAAGGGTGCCCCAGCATTTT. Using reference TRBV7-8 and TRBJ1-5 for the parts outside the CDR3, the full variable domain is GAGVSQSPRYKVAKRGQDVALRCDPISGHVSLFWYQQALGQGPEFLTYFQNEAQLDKSGLPSDRFFAERPEGSVSTLKIQRTQQEDSAVYLCASSLGRTRVPQHFGDGTRLSIL.

The chain carries TRBV28 and TRBJ2-3, with 10 bases matching TRBD2. The CDR3 runs to 16 residues. Losses at the gene ends were 5 bases for V and 3 bases for J; bases not matched to a gene: 8. Germline-derived CDR1 and CDR2 are MDHEN and SYDVKM. CDR3 in DNA: TGTGCCAGCAGTATTATAGCGGGAGGAAGTACAGATACGCAGTATTTT. It translates to CASSIIAGGSTDTQYF.

The chain uses TRBV7-8 and TRBJ2-2, with 7 nucleotides matching TRBD2. V shed 5 bases, J shed 1 base, and the junction held 7 bases outside the gene matches. The CDR3 has 16 residues. The germline gives CDR1 SGHVS, CDR2 FQNEAQ. This CDR3 is CASSPRTSRNTGELFF. The DNA of the CDR3 is TGTGCCAGCAGCCCCAGGACTAGTCGGAACACCGGGGAGCTGTTTTTT. The full variable domain, rest sourced from reference TRBV7-8 and TRBJ2-2, is GAGVSQSPRYKVAKRGQDVALRCDPISGHVSLFWYQQALGQGPEFLTYFQNEAQLDKSGLPSDRFFAERPEGSVSTLKIQRTQQEDSAVYLCASSPRTSRNTGELFFGEGSRLTVL.

This clone was counted a single time. The rearrangement links TRBV29-1 to TRBJ2-5, with 12 bases lining up with TRBD2. This CDR3 is built from 15 residues. Germline V gene lookup returns CDR1 SQVTM and CDR2 ANQGSEA. After removal of 7 bases from V and 1 base from J, the junction contained 7 bases not matched to a gene. The CDR3 bases are TGCAGCGCTCGACTAGCGGGAGATAGCCAAGAGACCCAGTACTTC. This sequence encodes CSARLAGDSQETQYF.

This sequence joins TRBV5-4 and TRBJ1-5; D not certain. There are 13 residues in the CDR3. Trimming removed 0 bases at V and 5 bases at J, with 6 bases between. The germline gives CDR1 SGHNT, CDR2 YYREEE (reference sequence). The CDR3 reads CASSLDSDQPQHF. The CDR3 nucleotides read TGTGCCAGCAGCTTGGATTCTGATCAGCCCCAGCATTTT. Looking up the rest from reference TRBV5-4 and TRBJ1-5 gives the full variable domain: ETGVTQSPTHLIKTRGQQVTLRCSSQSGHNTVSWYQQALGQGPQFIFQYYREEENGRGNFPPRFSGLQFPNYSSELNVNALELDDSALYLCASSLDSDQPQHFGDGTRLSIL.

This chain links TRBV6-5 with TRBJ2-5; maybe TRBD1 (5 bases). The V and J ends lost 6 bases and 5 bases respectively, with 13 bases between them. The CDR3 is made up of 13 amino acids. Germline V gene lookup returns CDR1 MNHEY and CDR2 SVGAGI. The CDR3 sequence is CASRMTVGETQYF. CDR3 sequence (DNA): TGTGCCAGCAGAATGACAGTGGGGGAGACCCAGTACTTC.

The chain couples TRBV6-4 to TRBJ1-1; no reliable D call. This CDR3 contains 14 residues. CDR1 and CDR2 from the germline V gene are MRHNA and SNTAGT. V was clipped by 7 bases and J by 3 bases, with 15 bases between them. Here the CDR3 reads CASKIGRQDTEAFF. CDR3 bases: TGTGCCAGCAAAATAGGAAGGCAGGACACTGAAGCTTTCTTT.

The genes are TRBV6-5 and TRBJ1-1; D uncertain. The CDR3 covers 14 residues. Germline-derived CDR1 and CDR2 are MNHEY and SVGAGI. Trimming took 7 bases from V and 5 from J, leaving 17 bases between them. CDR3 coding DNA: TGTGCCAGCATCTACGACGGGGTGGGGACTGAAGCTTTCTTT. This encodes CASIYDGVGTEAFF.

The chain joins TRBV13 to TRBJ1-6, with 9 bases fitting TRBD1. There are 17 residues in the CDR3. The germline CDR1 and CDR2 sequences are PRHDT and FYEKMQ (reference sequence). The junction had 11 bases not matched to a gene; V was cut back by 4 bases and J by 7 bases. The CDR3 protein is CASSSFSGTGKNSPLHF. CDR3 in DNA: TGTGCCAGCAGCTCATTCTCCGGGACAGGGAAGAATTCACCCCTCCACTTT.

The CDR3 spells CASSQGPHSGANVLTF. CDR3 coding DNA: TGTGCCAGCAGCCAAGGGCCCCACTCTGGGGCCAACGTCCTGACTTTC. V and J are TRBV14 and TRBJ2-6; D uncertain. V lost 1 base to trimming and J lost 0 bases, with 7 bases between them. The V gene's germline CDR1 is SGHDN and CDR2 FVKESK. The length of the CDR3 is 16 residues. Full variable domain (remainder filled in from reference TRBV14 and TRBJ2-6): EAGVTQFPSHSVIEKGQTVTLRCDPISGHDNLYWYRRVMGKEIKFLLHFVKESKQDESGMPNNRFLAERTGGTYSTLKVQPAELEDSGVYFCASSQGPHSGANVLTFGAGSRLTVL.

This sequence joins TRBV6-1 and TRBJ2-1; a possible D gene is TRBD2 (7 bases). CDR1 and CDR2 from the germline V gene are MNHNS and SASEGT. The CDR3 contains 14 residues. V shed 5 bases and J shed 6 bases, with 14 bases lying between them. This CDR3 is CASSLGRGGNEQFF. DNA for the CDR3: TGTGCCAGCAGTCTCGGAAGGGGGGGCAATGAGCAGTTCTTC.

The V gene is TRBV7-6, the J gene TRBJ2-5, with unresolved D. V shed 4 bases and J shed 2 bases, with 11 bases lying between them. This CDR3 has 14 residues. Germline CDR1 and CDR2: SGHVS and FNYEAQ. In DNA form, the CDR3 reads TGTGCCAGCAGCTGGCTCCAGGCTCAAGAGACCCAGTACTTC. It encodes CASSWLQAQETQYF.

The genes are TRBV4-3 and TRBJ1-1; D remains ambiguous. This CDR3 is built from 16 residues. Germline values: CDR1 LGHNA, CDR2 YSLEER. V was pared by 0 bases and J by 5 bases, with 16 bases between. CDR3 DNA sequence: TGCGCCAGCAGCCAAGATCCACGCGGGGAGTGGACTGAAGCTTTCTTT. Translated: CASSQDPRGEWTEAFF.

The J gene is TRBJ2-1, the V gene TRBV5-1, with 10 bases lining up with TRBD2. The germline V gene has CDR1 SGHRS and CDR2 YFSETQ. V was pared by 2 bases and J by 3 bases, with 5 bases of the junction left unmatched. The CDR3 runs 16 residues. CDR3 in DNA: TGCGCCAGCAGCTTACTAGCGGGAACAAACTACAATGAGCAGTTCTTC. Residues: CASSLLAGTNYNEQFF.

This rearrangement joins TRBV5-1 to TRBJ1-1; D remains unclear. Germline CDR1 is SGHRS and CDR2 is YFSETQ. CDR3 length: 13 residues. V lost 0 bases, J lost 1 base, and 4 bases lay in between. The CDR3 nucleotides read TGCGCCAGCAGCTTGGCAGGGAACACTGAAGCTTTCTTT. Protein sequence: CASSLAGNTEAFF.

This rearrangement joins TRBV7-9 to TRBJ2-3, with D perhaps TRBD1 (6 bases). Germline-derived CDR1 and CDR2 are SEHNR and FQNEAQ (reference sequence). Trimming shortened V by 4 bases and J by 1 base, and 9 bases separated the two germline ends. The CDR3 consists of 14 residues. In DNA, the CDR3 is TGTGCCAGCAGCTCACAGGGAGGCACAGATACGCAGTATTTT. Translated, it gives CASSSQGGTDTQYF.

The rearrangement uses TRBV4-1 and TRBJ2-5; unclear D gene. Germline assignment: CDR1 MGHRA and CDR2 YSYEKL. V lost 4 bases to trimming and J lost 3 bases, with 15 bases between them. This CDR3 has 15 amino acids. The chain's CDR3 is CASSLQVLAEETQYF. The DNA of the CDR3 is TGCGCCAGCAGCCTCCAAGTACTGGCGGAAGAGACCCAGTACTTC.

The gene calls are TRBV6-1 and TRBJ1-5; the D gene is possibly TRBD1 (5 bases). The V gene lost 8 bases and the J gene lost 0 bases, with 11 bases spanning the gap. Germline V CDR1 and CDR2: MNHNS, SASEGT. This CDR3 contains 14 residues. The CDR3 region has the DNA TGTGCCAGCGCAGGGCCCGATAGCAATCAGCCCCAGCATTTT. This encodes CASAGPDSNQPQHF.

The chain links TRBV4-2 to TRBJ2-1; no clear D gene. CDR1 LGHNA and CDR2 YNFKEQ come from the germline V gene. The CDR3 extends over 15 amino acids. The ends were cut back, 0 bases at V and 15 bases at J, with 21 bases in the middle. The CDR3 coding sequence is TGTGCCAGCAGCCAAGATTTTGATTCGGTGACTTCGCGGTTCTTC. Translated: CASSQDFDSVTSRFF.

This clone appeared once. This rearrangement joins TRBV7-2 to TRBJ1-1; a possible D gene is TRBD1 (6 bases). The CDR3 is 13 amino acids. V dropped 6 bases and J dropped 3 bases, with 11 bases sitting between them. The germline V gene has CDR1 SGHTA and CDR2 FQGNSA. CDR3 DNA: TGTGCCAGCAGACGGGACACCTACACTGAAGCTTTCTTT. It specifies CASRRDTYTEAFF.

CDR3 sequence reads: CASSFPGGETQYF. Here the CDR3 DNA reads TGTGCCAGCAGCTTTCCAGGGGGTGAGACCCAGTACTTC. The chain uses TRBV5-5 and TRBJ2-5; TRBD1 matches 7 bases. Trimming at V came to 2 bases and at J to 5 bases, leaving 3 bases not matched to a gene. This CDR3 is built from 13 residues. Germline lookup yields CDR1 SGHKS and CDR2 YYEKEE (reference sequence). The complete variable domain, with remaining parts taken from reference TRBV5-5 and TRBJ2-5, reads DAGVTQSPTHLIKTRGQQVTLRCSPISGHKSVSWYQQVLGQGPQFIFQYYEKEERGRGNFPDRFSARQFPNYSSELNVNALLLGDSALYLCASSFPGGETQYFGPGTRLLVL.

The chain carries TRBV11-2 and TRBJ2-7; D possibly corresponds to TRBD1 (5 bases). CDR1 is SGHAT and CDR2 is FQNNGV in the germline V gene. V was clipped by 5 bases and J by 6 bases, with 11 bases between them. This CDR3 contains 12 residues. This CDR3 reads CASSPQGAEQYF. In DNA form, the CDR3 reads TGTGCCAGCAGCCCCCAGGGTGCCGAGCAGTACTTC. The complete variable domain, with remaining parts taken from reference TRBV11-2 and TRBJ2-7, reads EAGVAQSPRYKIIEKRQSVAFWCNPISGHATLYWYQQILGQGPKLLIQFQNNGVVDDSQLPKDRFSAERLKGVDSTLKIQPAKLEDSAVYLCASSPQGAEQYFGPGTRLTVT.